This T cell receptor beta chain was captured by sequencing in a study of PD-1 blockade in classical Hodgkin lymphoma. The overall study: Patients got intravenous nivolumab 3 mg/kg every 2 weeks. General observations from the study: In newly diagnosed patients, baseline TCR diversity was reportedly below that of healthy donors.

The repertoire was sequenced with immunoSEQ multiplex PCR; TCRdb's copy has only in-frame clones and lacks some. The sample has about 98,000 clones, roughly 92% seen once. J was trimmed by 4 bases and V by 2 bases; bases with no gene match: 10. The germline V gene has CDR1 LNHDA and CDR2 SQIVND (reference sequence). The length of the CDR3 is 17 residues. All patients relapsed after autologous stem cell transplantation, and brentuximab vedotin exposure varied. Classification of best responses gave complete response, partial response or progressive disease. Of note for this clone: The antigen remains undetermined.

The genes are TRBV19 and TRBJ2-5; TRBD1 matches at 10 bases. Sequenced here: peripheral blood mononuclear cells (PBMCs), sampled at baseline. The origin of this receptor is a human donor with classical Hodgkin lymphoma. The CDR3 protein is CASSITATGGFSETQYF. Written as DNA, the CDR3 is TGTGCCAGTAGTATAACAGCGACAGGGGGCTTTTCAGAGACCCAGTACTTC.